Presented here are 18 T cell receptor beta chains from one specimen sequenced in a study of blood T cells in healthy people across ages. A sample-barcoded 5' primer and a J-beta primer mix were used in a second PCR of roughly 7 to 12 cycles. TCRdb called the 5' RACE reads again in MiXCR, with one record for every CDR3 protein. The sample gives about 1.8 million distinct CDR3 sequences, roughly 50% of which show up once; 2.1% is in the top ten. Sequencing input: blood. Source of these receptors: a woman between 40 and 55 years old in good health.

The V call is TRBV5-8, the J call TRBJ2-7; TRBD2 matches at 12 bases. The CDR3 spans 19 residues. The J segment lost 5 bases and the V segment lost 4 bases, leaving 19 bases of the junction unmatched. Germline loops: CDR1 SGHTS, CDR2 YDEGEE. CDR3 nucleotides: TGTGCCAGCAGCCCGTGGACTAGCGGGGTGCTCGCCTCTGAGGACGAGCAGTACTTC. Residues: CASSPWTSGVLASEDEQYF.

J is TRBJ2-3 and V is TRBV29-1; the match to TRBD1 covers 7 bases. The length of the CDR3 is 16 residues. V shed 3 bases, J shed 8 bases, and the junction held 17 bases outside the gene matches. CDR1 SQVTM and CDR2 ANQGSEA come from the germline V gene. The CDR3 nucleotides read TGCAGCGTTGAGGTAACGCTGACAGGGTTGTCGGGTACGCAGTATTTT. The encoded protein is CSVEVTLTGLSGTQYF.

The CDR3 reads CATSDPLAGGNNEQFF. As DNA, the CDR3 is TGTGCCACCAGTGACCCACTAGCGGGGGGCAACAATGAGCAGTTCTTC. J is TRBJ2-1 and V is TRBV24-1; 12 bases are a match to TRBD2. CDR1 KGHDR and CDR2 SFDVKD come from the germline V gene. The V and J ends lost 4 bases and 5 bases, in that order; junction bases with no gene match: 5. The CDR3 is 16 amino acids.

The V gene is TRBV28, the J gene TRBJ2-7; D assignment may be TRBD1 or TRBD2 (7 bases each). V lost 5 bases and J lost 3, with 17 bases in between. The germline V gene encodes CDR1 MDHEN and CDR2 SYDVKM. This CDR3 region has 15 residues. CDR3 bases: TGTGCCAGCAGTCCCGGGGGAGGGGGCATCTACGAGCAGTACTTC. Protein sequence: CASSPGGGGIYEQYF.

This clonotype was counted only a few times. The rearrangement uses TRBV6-6 and TRBJ2-5, with D hard to call. The V gene's germline CDR1 is MNHNY and CDR2 SVGAGI (reference sequence). The V end lost 6 bases, the J end lost 5 bases, and 7 bases lay between the germline ends. This CDR3 contains 11 residues. The DNA for the CDR3 is TGTGCCAGCAGACAACGGGAGACCCAGTACTTC. Translation gives CASRQRETQYF.

This chain connects TRBV6-2 or TRBV6-3 to TRBJ1-6; D not resolved. This CDR3 comprises 14 residues. The germline gives CDR1 MNHEY, CDR2 SVGEGT. The V end was cut by 5 bases, the J end by 5 bases, with 10 bases between. CDR3 DNA sequence: TGTGCCAGCAGTGACAACAGCCATAATTCACCCCTCCACTTT. This sequence encodes CASSDNSHNSPLHF.

This clonotype was seen a handful of times. V and J are TRBV2 and TRBJ2-5, with D unclear. This CDR3 comprises 17 residues. Germline V gene sequence: CDR1 SNHLY, CDR2 FYNNEI. V lost 2 bases and J lost 3, with 19 bases in between. CDR3 bases: TGTGCCAGCAGTGAATTAGGCCTACTACTACCTAAAGAGACCCAGTACTTC. It yields the protein CASSELGLLLPKETQYF. Together with reference TRBV2 and TRBJ2-5, the CDR3 gives the full variable domain: EPEVTQTPSHQVTQMGQEVILRCVPISNHLYFYWYRQILGQKVEFLVSFYNNEISEKSEIFDDQFSVERPDGSNFTLKIRSTKLEDSAMYFCASSELGLLLPKETQYFGPGTRLLVL.

This clonotype has just a few counts. This rearrangement joins TRBV7-3 to TRBJ1-1, with 9 positions matching TRBD1. CDR1 and CDR2 (germline): SGHTA, FQGTGA. The CDR3 loop spans 15 amino acids. The J segment lost 5 bases and the V segment lost 5 bases, leaving 9 bases of the junction unmatched. In DNA, the CDR3 is TGTGCCAGCAGCCCGTATCCGGGACAGGGAACTGAAGCTTTCTTT. Its protein is CASSPYPGQGTEAFF.

The chain couples TRBV28 to TRBJ1-5; unclear D gene. Trimming pared 3 bases from V and 9 bases from J, leaving 9 bases between. The CDR3 loop spans 12 amino acids. CDR1 is MDHEN and CDR2 is SYDVKM in the germline V gene. The CDR3 bases are TGTGCCAGCAGTTTGGGGAACCCGCCCCAGCATTTT. Protein: CASSLGNPPQHF.

Ten or more counts support this clonotype. As DNA, the CDR3 is TGCAGTGCTGGTCAGGGGGCCAAAAACATTCAGTACTTC. Residues: CSAGQGAKNIQYF. The genes are TRBV20-1 and TRBJ2-4; tentatively, D is TRBD1 (6 bases). V lost 5 bases and J lost 1, with 9 bases in between. In germline, CDR1 is DFQATT, CDR2 SNEGSKA (reference sequence). CDR3 length equals 13 residues.

This chain links TRBV7-3 with TRBJ2-1; perhaps TRBD1 as D (6 bases). The DNA end lines up better with TRBJ2-7; the J call may be wrong. CDR1 is SGHTA, CDR2 FQGTGA, per germline. This CDR3 is built from 15 residues. CDR3 DNA: TGTGCCAGCAGCGATAGAAAAACAGGGAACAATGAGCAGTACTTC. It is translated as CASSDRKTGNNEQYF.

As DNA, the CDR3 is TGTGCCAGCAGCTTAGACTCCTTACCCCACACTGAAGCTTTCTTT. As protein: CASSLDSLPHTEAFF. The chain has TRBV7-9 and TRBJ1-1; D gene ambiguous. The length of the CDR3 is 15 residues. V lost 1 base to trimming and J lost 3 bases, with 12 bases between them. The germline V gene encodes CDR1 SEHNR and CDR2 FQNEAQ (reference sequence).

This sequence joins TRBV10-2 and TRBJ2-3; TRBD2 matches 10 bases. Trimming cost V 9 bases and J 2 bases; bases outside gene matches: 8. CDR3 length: 15 amino acids. Looked up from germline, CDR1 is WSHSY and CDR2 is SAAADI. As DNA, the CDR3 is TGCGCCAGTATCGAACTAGCGGGGTACACAGATACGCAGTATTTT. Amino acids: CASIELAGYTDTQYF.

This clonotype was observed a handful of times. The genes are TRBV27 and TRBJ2-1; D is perhaps TRBD1 or TRBD2 (5 bases each). The CDR3 runs to 12 residues. Trimming left V 6 bases short and J 7 bases short, with 10 bases between. Germline V lookup: CDR1 MNHEY, CDR2 SMNVEV (reference sequence). CDR3 bases: TGTGCCAGCAGATCAGAGGGGAATGAGCAGTTCTTC. Residues: CASRSEGNEQFF.

The chain uses TRBV5-5 and TRBJ2-5; possibly TRBD1 or TRBD2 for D (5 bases each). V was cut by 4 bases and J by 11 bases, with 15 bases left in between. CDR1 and CDR2 (germline): SGHKS, YYEKEE (reference sequence). The CDR3 contains 12 residues. CDR3 DNA: TGTGCCAGCAGCCGAGGGGAATCTGAGCAGTACTTC. Translating gives CASSRGESEQYF.

The genes are TRBV6-1 and TRBJ2-5, with 7 bases lining up with TRBD2. The J call is uncertain, as TRBJ2-7 better fits the DNA end. Germline lookup yields CDR1 MNHNS and CDR2 SASEGT. The CDR3 sequence is 14 residues long. The CDR3 protein is CASSEVGGGSEQYF. DNA for the CDR3: TGTGCCAGCAGTGAAGTAGGCGGGGGAAGCGAGCAGTACTTC.

This clonotype was detected ten times or more. The chain has TRBV7-9 and TRBJ2-5; 9 bases map to TRBD1. Germline CDR1 and CDR2: SEHNR and FQNEAQ (reference sequence). The CDR3 has 15 residues. Trimming removed 6 bases from V and 2 bases from J; junction bases left unmatched: 7. CDR3 protein: CASSPRDRDQETQYF. The CDR3 region has the DNA TGTGCCAGCAGTCCACGGGACAGGGATCAAGAGACCCAGTACTTC.

Here the CDR3 reads CASSATRGRQSYNEQFF. For the CDR3, the DNA is TGTGCCAGCAGCGCAACCAGGGGCCGACAGTCCTACAATGAGCAGTTCTTC. The J gene is TRBJ2-1, the V gene TRBV9, with D possibly matching TRBD1 (6 bases). Trimming cost V 3 bases and J 1 base, with 17 bases left between them. This CDR3 is 17 amino acids long. The germline CDR1 and CDR2 sequences are SGDLS and YYNGEE.